One TCR beta chain is described in this entry. Study processing details: Scientists estimated how many nucleated cells there were by amplifying reference gene primers. The repertoire was sequenced with immunoSEQ multiplex PCR; TCRdb's copy has only in-frame clones and lacks some. That table furnishes V, J and clone size, whereas the DNA furnished D and trimming. Of about 62,000 clones in the sample, roughly 88% were seen once. V lost 2 bases and J 6 bases, leaving 8 bases between the germline ends. The CDR3 loop spans 14 amino acids. Germline CDR1 and CDR2: ENHRY and SYGVKD. These data come from a study of blood T cell repertoires in COVID-19. In the study overall: Spain, Italy and the United States supplied samples that represented acute and convalescent COVID-19. T cells, B-cell-depleted T cells, or PBMCs provided the cDNA or gDNA that served as material.

Sequenced input: peripheral blood. This chain uses TRBV10-3 with TRBJ1-6; D is unresolved. The TCR sequence derives from a human donor in a cohort sampled during active COVID-19. CDR3 nucleotides: TGTGCCATCAGTGAGGGAGTTCCTAATTCACCCCTCCACTTT. Translated, it gives CAISEGVPNSPLHF.